This T cell receptor beta chain was sequenced during a study of T cell responses to AZD1222 COVID-19 vaccine. As for this clone: Its antigen remains unknown.

General study results and limits: At baseline, seropositivity was found in only five or six AZD1222 recipients. Repertoire samples came only from after the peak T cell response. A mostly white British donor set with more females was recruited, and clonal diversity was possibly underestimated.

Sequencing was performed with immunoSEQ multiplex PCR; in TCRdb, only in-frame clones are kept and a portion is missing. The data hold some 150,000 clones, with 85% observed a single time. This CDR3 is 14 amino acids long. V trimming: 4 bases; J trimming: 6 bases; junction bases outside the gene matches: 7. Germline V CDR1 and CDR2: SGHRS, YFSETQ. This sequence originates from an adult who received the MenACWY meningococcal vaccine as a control. This chain uses TRBV5-1 with TRBJ1-2, with TRBD1 matching 9 bases. The sequences come from peripheral blood, collected 28 days after the second dose of the MenACWY control vaccine. DNA for the CDR3: TGCGCCAGCAGCCCTAATCACAGGGGGCATGGCTACACCTTC. Its protein product is CASSPNHRGHGYTF.